Presented here are 29 T cell receptor beta chains from one specimen sequenced in a study of T cell repertoires in cytomegalovirus infection. The antigens of these receptors remain unknown. Using its own MiXCR run on the reads, TCRdb lists one record per CDR3 protein. The top ten hold roughly 63% of the sample, which has 71,000 or so distinct CDR3 sequences, roughly 20% seen once. Here the sequenced sample was CD8+ T cells from cultured PBMCs, taken from culture after CMV antigen stimulation. The origin of the receptors is a human donor in good health (CMV status not recorded). Some clones in this sample may be carry-over from other donors' samples.

This clonotype turned up a few times. The V call is TRBV4-1, the J call TRBJ1-6, with TRBD1 matching 8 bases. Germline values: CDR1 MGHRA, CDR2 YSYEKL. V was clipped by 1 base and J by 4 bases; unmatched bases: 0. CDR3 length: 15 residues. The CDR3 coding sequence is TGCGCCAGCAGCCAAGGACAGGGGTATAATTCACCCCTCCACTTT. This gives the protein CASSQGQGYNSPLHF.

This clonotype has more than one count but fewer than ten. CDR3 sequence (DNA): TGTGCCAGCAAGGGGACAGCAGAAAAACTGTTTTTT. Protein: CASKGTAEKLFF. V gene TRBV7-9 combines with J gene TRBJ1-4, with 7 bases lining up with TRBD1. This CDR3 has 12 residues. J was trimmed by 8 bases and V by 7 bases; bases with no gene match: 4. Germline assignment: CDR1 SEHNR and CDR2 FQNEAQ (reference sequence).

The rearrangement links TRBV7-6 to TRBJ2-2; D is perhaps TRBD1 (6 bases). CDR3 length: 16 residues. The V end was cut by 4 bases, the J end by 5 bases, with 17 bases between. CDR1 is SGHVS, CDR2 FNYEAQ, per germline. CDR3 sequence (DNA): TGTGCCAGCAGCTCGCCGGGACAATACGGGACCGGGGAGCTGTTTTTT. This sequence encodes CASSSPGQYGTGELFF.

This clonotype was counted between two and nine times. This chain connects TRBV12-3 or TRBV12-4 to TRBJ2-3, with a tentative D call TRBD1 (6 bases). The CDR3 has 14 amino acids. The V gene lost 4 bases and the J gene lost 4 bases, with 12 bases spanning the gap. As DNA, the CDR3 is TGTGCCAGCAGTTGGGGTAAGGGGGCAGATACGCAGTATTTT. This translates into CASSWGKGADTQYF.

The rearrangement joins TRBV4-2 to TRBJ1-5; no definite D call. Germline V gives CDR1 LGHNA, CDR2 YNFKEQ. With 0 bases removed from V and 7 bases from J, the gap between germline ends came to 7 bases. The CDR3 is made up of 13 amino acids. The CDR3 region is CASSQELSQPQHF. The CDR3 DNA reads TGTGCCAGCAGCCAAGAGTTGTCCCAGCCCCAGCATTTT.

V usage is TRBV5-6 and J usage is TRBJ1-6, with D unresolved. Between the trimmed V and J ends, which lost 0 bases and 6 bases, there was a span of 7 bases. This CDR3 contains 14 residues. CDR1 is SGHDT, CDR2 YYEEEE, per germline. The DNA of the CDR3 is TGTGCCAGCAGCTTGGGGGGTCTTAATTCACCCCTCCACTTT. It specifies CASSLGGLNSPLHF. The whole variable domain, remainder taken from reference TRBV5-6 and TRBJ1-6, is DAGVTQSPTHLIKTRGQQVTLRCSPKSGHDTVSWYQQALGQGPQFIFQYYEEEERQRGNFPDRFSGHQFPNYSSELNVNALLLGDSALYLCASSLGGLNSPLHFGNGTRLTVT.

The chain joins TRBV7-9 to TRBJ2-5; 8 bases fit TRBD1. After removal of 1 base from V and 9 bases from J, the junction contained 7 bases not matched to a gene. This CDR3 region has 14 residues. Germline CDR1 SEHNR, CDR2 FQNEAQ (reference sequence). The CDR3 nucleotides read TGTGCCAGCAGCTTAGGGACATCACAGGGGGCCCAGTACTTC. Translating gives CASSLGTSQGAQYF.

Only a few counts were recorded for this clonotype. This sequence joins TRBV4-1 and TRBJ2-6; TRBD1 or TRBD2 may be the D gene (5 bases each). V lost 4 bases and J lost 6, with 13 bases in between. Germline lookup yields CDR1 MGHRA and CDR2 YSYEKL. This CDR3 is built from 15 residues. The CDR3 sequence: CASSPGQGEANVLTF. The CDR3 DNA reads as TGCGCCAGCAGCCCTGGGCAGGGAGAGGCCAACGTCCTGACTTTC.

This clonotype was seen more than once but under ten times. The CDR3 is CASSQNRANQPQHF. The CDR3 nucleotides read TGCGCCAGCAGCCAAAACAGGGCGAATCAGCCCCAGCATTTT. The rearrangement links TRBV4-1 to TRBJ1-5, with D maybe TRBD1 (6 bases). Looked up from germline, CDR1 is MGHRA and CDR2 is YSYEKL. This CDR3 contains 14 residues. Trimming left V 2 bases short and J 4 bases short, with 9 bases between.

The chain uses TRBV6-6 and TRBJ2-7; D ambiguous. Trimming left V 0 bases short and J 2 bases short, with 5 bases between. In germline, CDR1 is MNHNY, CDR2 SVGAGI (reference sequence). The CDR3 runs 13 residues. CDR3 bases: TGTGCCAGCAGTTACTCACTTGCCTACGAGCAGTACTTC. Protein: CASSYSLAYEQYF.

The chain is built from TRBV4-2 and TRBJ2-5; a weak D match, TRBD1 (6 bases). The CDR3 sequence is 16 residues long. Germline CDR1 and CDR2: LGHNA and YNFKEQ. The V gene lost 0 bases and the J gene lost 5 bases, with 16 bases spanning the gap. The CDR3 is CASSQESAQGFETQYF. The DNA for the CDR3 is TGTGCCAGCAGCCAAGAATCGGCGCAGGGGTTCGAGACCCAGTACTTC.

The chain carries TRBV7-8 and TRBJ2-7; D possibly corresponds to TRBD1 (5 bases). The V end lost 5 bases, the J end lost 3 bases, and 17 bases lay between the germline ends. The V gene's germline CDR1 is SGHVS and CDR2 FQNEAQ. The CDR3 has 15 amino acids. The CDR3 sequence is CASSLVALQGYEQYF. CDR3 sequence (DNA): TGTGCCAGCAGCCTTGTGGCGTTGCAGGGCTACGAGCAGTACTTC.

This clonotype was seen more than once but under ten times. J is TRBJ1-5 and V is TRBV7-2, with unresolved D. CDR1 SGHTA and CDR2 FQGNSA come from the germline V gene. The CDR3 has 15 residues. V was cut by 0 bases and J by 15 bases, with 21 bases left in between. The CDR3 spells CASSLAQDGPLARHF. For the CDR3, the DNA is TGTGCCAGCAGCTTAGCGCAGGATGGGCCCCTCGCTCGGCATTTT.

The chain has TRBV2 and TRBJ2-1, with 13 positions matching TRBD2. Germline assignment: CDR1 SNHLY and CDR2 FYNNEI. Losses at the gene ends were 5 bases for V and 4 bases for J; bases not matched to a gene: 8. The CDR3 contains 17 residues. The CDR3 DNA reads TGTGCCAGCAGTCAGACTAGCGGGGGGTCCCCATACAATGAGCAGTTCTTC. Amino acids: CASSQTSGGSPYNEQFF.

The J gene is TRBJ2-7, the V gene TRBV6-7; D unresolved. TRBV6-7 is sorted into the ORF group, with uncertain function. The CDR3 has 13 residues. V was cut by 8 bases and J by 3 bases, with 14 bases left in between. The DNA for the CDR3 is TGTGCCAGCCCCGGCCTAGACAACTACGAGCAGTACTTC. This translates into CASPGLDNYEQYF.

The genes are TRBV12-3 or TRBV12-4 and TRBJ1-1; 7 nucleotides line up with TRBD1. The trim removed 6 bases at V and 4 bases at J, leaving 11 bases unmatched. The CDR3 covers 15 residues. The CDR3 protein is CASSKGAASGTEAFF. CDR3 sequence (DNA): TGTGCCAGCAGCAAGGGGGCAGCCAGCGGCACTGAAGCTTTCTTT.

This clonotype was seen a few times. The V call is TRBV7-8, the J call TRBJ2-2; D ambiguous. Germline V gene lookup returns CDR1 SGHVS and CDR2 FQNEAQ. CDR3 length equals 14 residues. The V end lost 3 bases, the J end lost 5 bases, and 10 bases lay between the germline ends. The CDR3 protein is CASSFGLATGELFF. The CDR3 DNA sequence: TGTGCCAGCAGCTTCGGGTTAGCTACCGGGGAGCTGTTTTTT.

The chain links TRBV6-1 to TRBJ1-1; D might be TRBD1 (5 bases). From germline, CDR1 is MNHNS and CDR2 SASEGT. CDR3 length: 15 amino acids. V lost 0 bases, J lost 3 bases, and 11 bases lay in between. The CDR3 loop is CASSEARGRYTEAFF. CDR3 sequence (DNA): TGTGCCAGCAGTGAAGCGCGGGGCAGATACACTGAAGCTTTCTTT.

This clonotype was seen more than once but under ten times. This sequence joins TRBV7-8 and TRBJ2-1; the match to TRBD1 covers 8 bases. The CDR3 extends over 16 amino acids. Germline-derived CDR1 and CDR2 are SGHVS and FQNEAQ. Germline trimming cut 3 bases from V and 2 bases from J; bases unmatched to any gene: 6. In DNA form, the CDR3 reads TGTGCCAGCAGCTTTCTATCAGGGGGCGCCTACAATGAGCAGTTCTTC. This gives the protein CASSFLSGGAYNEQFF.

This clonotype was observed a handful of times. The chain employs TRBV12-3 or TRBV12-4 and TRBJ1-1; no reliable D call. The CDR3 sequence is 12 residues long. Trimming cost V 5 bases and J 5 bases, with 9 bases left between them. The CDR3 protein is CASSLRWTEAFF. DNA of the CDR3: TGTGCCAGCAGTCTGCGGTGGACTGAAGCTTTCTTT.

This chain joins TRBV7-9 and TRBJ1-5; D unresolved. The germline gives CDR1 SEHNR, CDR2 FQNEAQ (reference sequence). Trimming cost V 5 bases and J 9 bases, with 20 bases left between them. CDR3 size: 15 residues. CDR3 loop: CASSPRGIGDAPQHF. Here the CDR3 DNA reads TGTGCCAGCAGCCCCCGAGGGATCGGGGATGCGCCCCAGCATTTT.

This rearrangement joins TRBV28 to TRBJ1-1; no reliable D call. The germline gives CDR1 MDHEN, CDR2 SYDVKM. There are 13 residues in the CDR3. The V end lost 2 bases, the J end lost 4 bases, and 8 bases lay between the germline ends. CDR3 nucleotides: TGTGCCAGCAGTTTAGGAGTTCGCACTGAAGCTTTCTTT. It encodes CASSLGVRTEAFF.

This clonotype was seen only a few times. V and J are TRBV6-5 and TRBJ1-1; possibly TRBD1 for D (6 bases). CDR3 length: 15 residues. Trimming cost V 3 bases and J 4 bases, with 15 bases left between them. CDR1 MNHEY and CDR2 SVGAGI come from the germline V gene. The CDR3 sequence: CASSYSKGGITEAFF. CDR3 nucleotide sequence: TGTGCCAGCAGTTATTCGAAGGGGGGCATCACTGAAGCTTTCTTT.

In its sample, this clonotype was seen a few times. The chain employs TRBV12-5 and TRBJ2-3; D is uncertain. The V end was cut by 2 bases, the J end by 3 bases, with 6 bases between. The CDR3 is 13 residues long. Germline V gene sequence: CDR1 LGHNT, CDR2 FRNRAP. The CDR3 DNA reads as TGTGCTAGTGGTTTGAGGCCTACAGATACGCAGTATTTT. This codes for CASGLRPTDTQYF. The full variable domain, in which reference TRBV12-5 and TRBJ2-3 provide the parts outside the CDR3, is DARVTQTPRHKVTEMGQEVTMRCQPILGHNTVFWYRQTMMQGLELLAYFRNRAPLDDSGMPKDRFSAEMPDATLATLKIQPSEPRDSAVYFCASGLRPTDTQYFGPGTRLTVL.

The gene calls are TRBV13 and TRBJ2-3; D possibly corresponds to TRBD1 (7 bases). CDR3 length: 17 amino acids. Trimming removed 5 bases at V and 2 bases at J, with 20 bases between. Germline V CDR1 and CDR2: PRHDT, FYEKMQ (reference sequence). Written as DNA, the CDR3 is TGTGCCAGCAGCGACCGGTATAACAGGGGACTCACAGATACGCAGTATTTT. Its protein is CASSDRYNRGLTDTQYF.

The CDR3 region has the DNA TGTGCCAGCAGGACAGGGGGCAGCCAGCCCCAGCATTTT. It is translated as CASRTGGSQPQHF. This chain joins TRBV12-3 or TRBV12-4 and TRBJ1-5, with 10 bases fitting TRBD1. The CDR3 extends over 13 amino acids. V dropped 6 bases and J dropped 7; count of bases not matched to a gene: 3.

This clonotype was observed a handful of times. V and J are TRBV11-3 and TRBJ2-3; the D gene is possibly TRBD1 (7 bases). Trimming removed 1 base at V and 4 bases at J, with 21 bases between. Germline V gene lookup returns CDR1 SGHNT and CDR2 YENEEA. The CDR3 is 18 residues long. CDR3 DNA: TGTGCCAGCAGCTTAGCGGAGGATCTCAGGGGGGCCCCAGATACGCAGTATTTT. It yields the protein CASSLAEDLRGAPDTQYF.

The chain links TRBV14 to TRBJ2-3; D gene ambiguous. Trimming pared 1 base from V and 1 base from J, leaving 15 bases between. The CDR3 totals 17 residues. Germline assignment: CDR1 SGHDN and CDR2 FVKESK. As DNA, the CDR3 is TGTGCCAGCAGCCAAGTGGCAGATACTCCCCGCACAGATACGCAGTATTTT. It translates to CASSQVADTPRTDTQYF.

This chain links TRBV25-1 with TRBJ1-2; no definite D call. This CDR3 spans 15 amino acids. The germline V gene encodes CDR1 MGHDK and CDR2 SYGVNS. Between the trimmed V and J ends, which lost 3 bases and 6 bases, there was a span of 17 bases. The DNA for the CDR3 is TGTGCCAGCAGTGATTTCGACCCTATCAGTGATGGCTACACCTTC. This sequence encodes CASSDFDPISDGYTF.